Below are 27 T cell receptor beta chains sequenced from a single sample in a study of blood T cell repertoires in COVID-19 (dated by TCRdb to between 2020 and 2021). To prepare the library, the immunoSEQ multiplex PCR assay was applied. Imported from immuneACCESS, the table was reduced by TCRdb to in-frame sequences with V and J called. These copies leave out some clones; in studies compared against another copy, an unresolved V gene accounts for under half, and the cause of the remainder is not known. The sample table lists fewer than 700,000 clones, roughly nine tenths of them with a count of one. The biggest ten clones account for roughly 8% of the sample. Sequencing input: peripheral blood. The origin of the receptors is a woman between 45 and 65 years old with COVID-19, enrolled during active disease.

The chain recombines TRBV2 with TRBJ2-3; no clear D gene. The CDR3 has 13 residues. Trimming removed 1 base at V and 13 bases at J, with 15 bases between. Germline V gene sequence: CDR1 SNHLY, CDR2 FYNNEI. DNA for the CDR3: TGTGCCAGCAGTGAAGGCGCCACCGGCGCGGAGTATTTT. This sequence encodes CASSEGATGAEYF.

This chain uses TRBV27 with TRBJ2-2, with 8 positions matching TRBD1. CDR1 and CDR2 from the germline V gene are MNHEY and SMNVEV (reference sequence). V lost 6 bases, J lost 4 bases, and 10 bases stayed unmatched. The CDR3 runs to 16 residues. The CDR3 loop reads CASRVRGREGTGELFF. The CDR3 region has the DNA TGTGCCAGCAGGGTCAGGGGGCGCGAAGGCACCGGGGAGCTGTTTTTT.

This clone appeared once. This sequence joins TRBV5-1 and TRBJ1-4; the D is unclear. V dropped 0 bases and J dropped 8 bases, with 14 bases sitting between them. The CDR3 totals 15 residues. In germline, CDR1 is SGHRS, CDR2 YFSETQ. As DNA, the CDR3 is TGCGCCAGCAGCTTGGCCCAAGGGCCGGGGGAAAAACTGTTTTTT. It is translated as CASSLAQGPGEKLFF.

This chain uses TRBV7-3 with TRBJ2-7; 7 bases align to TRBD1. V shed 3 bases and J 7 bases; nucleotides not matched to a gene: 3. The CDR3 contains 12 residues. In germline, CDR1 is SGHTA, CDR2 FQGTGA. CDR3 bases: TGTGCCAGCAGCTTGGCAGGGGGAGAGCAGTACTTC. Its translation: CASSLAGGEQYF.

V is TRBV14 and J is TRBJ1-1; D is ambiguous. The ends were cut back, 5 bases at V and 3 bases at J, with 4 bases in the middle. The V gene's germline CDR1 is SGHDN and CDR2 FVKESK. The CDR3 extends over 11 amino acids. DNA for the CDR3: TGTGCCAGCAGCGTCGACACTGAAGCTTTCTTT. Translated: CASSVDTEAFF.

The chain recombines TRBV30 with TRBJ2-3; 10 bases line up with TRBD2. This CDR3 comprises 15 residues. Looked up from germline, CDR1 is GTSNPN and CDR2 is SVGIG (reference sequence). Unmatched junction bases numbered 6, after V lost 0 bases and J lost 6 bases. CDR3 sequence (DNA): TGTGCCTGGAGTGTTAGCGGGGGGCCCCGGGATACGCAGTATTTT. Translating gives CAWSVSGGPRDTQYF.

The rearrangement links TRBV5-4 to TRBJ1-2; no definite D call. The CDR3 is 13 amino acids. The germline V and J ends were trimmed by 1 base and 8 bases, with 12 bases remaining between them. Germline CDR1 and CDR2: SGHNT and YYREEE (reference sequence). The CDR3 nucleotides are TGTGCCAGCAGCTTGATGACGGCCGGGGGCTACACCTTC. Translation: CASSLMTAGGYTF.

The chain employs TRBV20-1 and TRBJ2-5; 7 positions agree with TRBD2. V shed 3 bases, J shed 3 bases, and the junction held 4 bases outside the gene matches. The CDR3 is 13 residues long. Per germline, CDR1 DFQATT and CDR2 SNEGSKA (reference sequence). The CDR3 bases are TGCAGTGCTAGTCAGCGGGGAAAAGAGACCCAGTACTTC. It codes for CSASQRGKETQYF.

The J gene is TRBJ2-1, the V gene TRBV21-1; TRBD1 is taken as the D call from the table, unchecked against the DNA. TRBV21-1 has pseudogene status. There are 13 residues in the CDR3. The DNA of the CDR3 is TGTGCCAGCAGCAAAGGCCTAAAGGGGGTTAAGTTCTTC. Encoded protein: CASSKGLKGVKFF.

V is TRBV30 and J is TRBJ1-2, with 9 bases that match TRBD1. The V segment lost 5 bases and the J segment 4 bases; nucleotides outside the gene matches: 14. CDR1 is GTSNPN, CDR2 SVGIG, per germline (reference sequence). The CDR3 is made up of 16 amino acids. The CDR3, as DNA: TGTGCCTGGGGTCGGACAGGGGATGAATACCGCTATGGCTACACCTTC. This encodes CAWGRTGDEYRYGYTF.

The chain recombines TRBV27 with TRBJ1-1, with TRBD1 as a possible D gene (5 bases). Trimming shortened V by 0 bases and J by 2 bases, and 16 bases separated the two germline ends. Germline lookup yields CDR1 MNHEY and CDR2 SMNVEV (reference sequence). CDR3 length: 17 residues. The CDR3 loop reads CASSLSGARTLNTEAFF. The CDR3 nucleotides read TGTGCCAGCAGTTTATCAGGAGCCCGGACACTCAACACTGAAGCTTTCTTT.

The CDR3 here is CASNPSGASYEQYF. As DNA, the CDR3 is TGTGCCAGCAACCCTAGCGGGGCGAGCTACGAGCAGTACTTC. The genes are TRBV11-2 and TRBJ2-7; 9 nucleotides line up with TRBD2. The CDR3 sequence is 14 residues long. J gave up 3 bases and V 7 bases, and 7 bases lay outside the gene matches. CDR1 and CDR2 (germline): SGHAT, FQNNGV.

As DNA, the CDR3 is TGTGCCAGCAGTTACTCGACAGGGAGGAATGAGCAGTTCTTC. Protein product: CASSYSTGRNEQFF. The J gene is TRBJ2-1, the V gene TRBV6-5; maybe TRBD1 (7 bases). This CDR3 region has 14 residues. The V end lost 0 bases, the J end lost 7 bases, and 10 bases lay between the germline ends. Germline CDR1 and CDR2: MNHEY and SVGAGI.

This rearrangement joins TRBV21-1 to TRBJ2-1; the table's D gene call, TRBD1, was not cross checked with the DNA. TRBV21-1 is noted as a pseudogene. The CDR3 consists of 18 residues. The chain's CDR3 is CASRLLIARDRGDNEQFF. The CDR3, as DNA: TGTGCCAGCAGACTTCTTATTGCACGGGACAGGGGGGACAATGAGCAGTTCTTC.

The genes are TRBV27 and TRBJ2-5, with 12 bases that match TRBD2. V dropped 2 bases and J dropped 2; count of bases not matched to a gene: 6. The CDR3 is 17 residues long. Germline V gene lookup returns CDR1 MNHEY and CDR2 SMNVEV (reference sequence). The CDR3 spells CASSLHFLAGGQETQYF. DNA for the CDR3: TGTGCCAGCAGTTTACATTTCCTAGCGGGGGGGCAAGAGACCCAGTACTTC.

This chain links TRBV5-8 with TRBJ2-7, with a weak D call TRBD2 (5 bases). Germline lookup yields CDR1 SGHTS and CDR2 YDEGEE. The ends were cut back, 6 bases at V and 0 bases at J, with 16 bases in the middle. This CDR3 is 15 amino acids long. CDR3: CASTRRIRDSYEQYF. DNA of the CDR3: TGTGCCAGCACCCGGCGAATCCGGGACTCCTACGAGCAGTACTTC.

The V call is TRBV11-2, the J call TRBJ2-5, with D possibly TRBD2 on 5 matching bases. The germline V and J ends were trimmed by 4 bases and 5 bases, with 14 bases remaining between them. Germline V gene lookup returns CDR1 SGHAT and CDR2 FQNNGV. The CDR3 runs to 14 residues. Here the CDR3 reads CASSSDPRGETQYF. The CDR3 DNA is TGTGCCAGCAGCTCGGACCCTCGCGGGGAGACCCAGTACTTC.

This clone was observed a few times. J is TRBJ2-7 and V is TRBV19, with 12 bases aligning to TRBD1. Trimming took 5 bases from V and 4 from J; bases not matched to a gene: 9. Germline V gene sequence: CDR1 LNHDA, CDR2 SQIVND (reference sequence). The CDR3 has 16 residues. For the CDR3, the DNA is TGTGCCAGTAGTCTCGCCGGGACAGGGGGCTCGTACGAGCAGTACTTC. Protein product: CASSLAGTGGSYEQYF.

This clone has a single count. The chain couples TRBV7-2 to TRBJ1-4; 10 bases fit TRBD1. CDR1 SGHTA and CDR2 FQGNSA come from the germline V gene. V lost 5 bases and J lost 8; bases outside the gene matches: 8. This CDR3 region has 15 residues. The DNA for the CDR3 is TGTGCCAGCAGCCCCATGGGGACAGGGGCAGAAAAACTGTTTTTT. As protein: CASSPMGTGAEKLFF.

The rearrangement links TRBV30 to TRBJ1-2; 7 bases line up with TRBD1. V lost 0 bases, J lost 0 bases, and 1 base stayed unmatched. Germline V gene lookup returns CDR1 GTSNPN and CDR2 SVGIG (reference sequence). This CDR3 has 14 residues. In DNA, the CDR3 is TGTGCCTGGAGTGTAGGGGGCGCTAACTATGGCTACACCTTC. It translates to CAWSVGGANYGYTF.

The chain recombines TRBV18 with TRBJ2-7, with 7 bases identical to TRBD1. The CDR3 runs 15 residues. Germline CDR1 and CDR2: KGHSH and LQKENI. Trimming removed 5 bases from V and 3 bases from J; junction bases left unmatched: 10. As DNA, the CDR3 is TGTGCCAGCTCAGGCGGACAGGCCCTAAACTACGAGCAGTACTTC. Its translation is CASSGGQALNYEQYF. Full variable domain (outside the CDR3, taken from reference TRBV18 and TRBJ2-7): NAGVMQNPRHLVRRRGQEARLRCSPMKGHSHVYWYRQLPEEGLKFMVYLQKENIIDESGMPKERFSAEFPKEGPSILRIQQVVRGDSAAYFCASSGGQALNYEQYFGPGTRLTVT.

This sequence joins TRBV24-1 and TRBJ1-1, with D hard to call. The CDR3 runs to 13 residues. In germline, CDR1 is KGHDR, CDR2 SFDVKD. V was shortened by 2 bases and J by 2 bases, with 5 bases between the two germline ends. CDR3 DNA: TGTGCCACCAGTGATTCCCTCAACACTGAAGCTTTCTTT. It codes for CATSDSLNTEAFF.

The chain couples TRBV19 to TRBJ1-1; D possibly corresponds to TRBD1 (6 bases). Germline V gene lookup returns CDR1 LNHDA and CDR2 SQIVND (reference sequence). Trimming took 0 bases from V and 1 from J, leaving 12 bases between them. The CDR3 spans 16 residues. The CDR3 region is CASSIDRGRTNTEAFF. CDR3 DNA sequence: TGTGCCAGTAGTATAGACAGGGGAAGGACGAACACTGAAGCTTTCTTT.

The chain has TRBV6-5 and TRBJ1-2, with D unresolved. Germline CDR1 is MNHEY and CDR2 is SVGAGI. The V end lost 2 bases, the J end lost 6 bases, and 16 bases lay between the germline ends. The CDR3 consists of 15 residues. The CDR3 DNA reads TGTGCCAGCAGTTACCGGAAAGGAGGAGGTGATGGCTACACCTTC. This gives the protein CASSYRKGGGDGYTF.

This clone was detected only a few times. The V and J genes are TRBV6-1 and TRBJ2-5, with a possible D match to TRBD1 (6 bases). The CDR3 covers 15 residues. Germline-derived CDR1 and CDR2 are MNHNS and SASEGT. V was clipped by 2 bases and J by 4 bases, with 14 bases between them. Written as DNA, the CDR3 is TGTGCCAGCAGTGAATTTCTAGTAGGGGGAGAGACCCAGTACTTC. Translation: CASSEFLVGGETQYF.

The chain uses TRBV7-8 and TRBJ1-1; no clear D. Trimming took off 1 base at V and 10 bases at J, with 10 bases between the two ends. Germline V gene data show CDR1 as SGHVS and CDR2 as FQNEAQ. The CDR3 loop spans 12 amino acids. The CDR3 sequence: CASSLVLEGAFF. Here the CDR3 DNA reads TGTGCCAGCAGCTTAGTACTGGAGGGAGCTTTCTTT.

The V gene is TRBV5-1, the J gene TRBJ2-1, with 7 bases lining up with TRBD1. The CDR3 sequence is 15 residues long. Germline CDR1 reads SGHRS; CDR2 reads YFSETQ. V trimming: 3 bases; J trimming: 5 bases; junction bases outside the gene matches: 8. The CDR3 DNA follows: TGCGCCAGCAGCTCCCTTACCGGGACAGACAATGAGCAGTTCTTC. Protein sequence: CASSSLTGTDNEQFF.